The T cell receptor (beta chain) described here comes from a study of shared clonotypes between healthy human individuals. Study as a whole: With ages of 18 to 49, the donors were a couple of women and a few men. Whole-study results and caveats: Collection of samples was limited to blood; tissue repertoires likely differ.

On this clone itself: What it recognizes is unknown. This sample also contains other DNA sequences that code for the same CDR3.

Authors' processing steps: Filtering differed, since immunoSEQ gave only junction sequences and no quality scores. TCRdb keeps only in-frame clones here, not all; method: immunoSEQ multiplex PCR. The V and J calls and clone size were taken over from that table, and D and trimming were inferred from the DNA. The data contain nearly 600,000 clones, less than 97% of them singletons. Trimming left V 1 base short and J 0 bases short, with 7 bases between. The CDR3 sequence is 14 residues long. The germline V gene encodes CDR1 MNHNS and CDR2 SASEGT. As defined, naive CD8 cells were CD45RO-negative and positively selected for CCR7, with terminally differentiated effector memory CD45RA+ cells excluded. The study drew all its donors from Caucasian adults living in Nashville, Tennessee.

The TCR was taken from a woman in her thirties in good health. The rearrangement uses TRBV6-1 and TRBJ2-7, with a weak D call TRBD1 (6 bases). Sequenced sample: naive CD8+ T cells sorted from blood. In nucleotides, the CDR3 is TGTGCCAGCAGTGAAGGACAGGCCTCCTACGAGCAGTACTTC. This gives the protein CASSEGQASYEQYF.